This T cell receptor beta chain was observed in a study of T cell responses to AZD1222 COVID-19 vaccine. The CDR3 sequence is 15 residues long. The germline V gene has CDR1 MNHEY and CDR2 SVGAGI. V dropped 6 bases and J dropped 4; count of bases not matched to a gene: 9. In the case of this clone: Its antigen is undetermined.

Using immunoSEQ multiplex PCR, the repertoire was profiled, and TCRdb retains in-frame clones only, with some absent. The table lists 140,000 to 150,000 clones, 80% to 85% of them singletons. Study-wide results and caveats: Nearly half of unique spike-specific TCRs reportedly avoided B.1.351 and B.1.1.7 mutated regions. Only after the peak T cell response were repertoires sampled.

The sample in question was peripheral blood, obtained on day 0 of MenACWY control vaccination. The chain has TRBV6-5 and TRBJ1-5, with 7 positions matching TRBD1. This clonotype was obtained from an adult in good health. The CDR3 loop is CASRFSRDSNQPQHF. Here the CDR3 DNA reads TGTGCCAGCAGGTTCAGCCGGGACAGTAATCAGCCCCAGCATTTT.